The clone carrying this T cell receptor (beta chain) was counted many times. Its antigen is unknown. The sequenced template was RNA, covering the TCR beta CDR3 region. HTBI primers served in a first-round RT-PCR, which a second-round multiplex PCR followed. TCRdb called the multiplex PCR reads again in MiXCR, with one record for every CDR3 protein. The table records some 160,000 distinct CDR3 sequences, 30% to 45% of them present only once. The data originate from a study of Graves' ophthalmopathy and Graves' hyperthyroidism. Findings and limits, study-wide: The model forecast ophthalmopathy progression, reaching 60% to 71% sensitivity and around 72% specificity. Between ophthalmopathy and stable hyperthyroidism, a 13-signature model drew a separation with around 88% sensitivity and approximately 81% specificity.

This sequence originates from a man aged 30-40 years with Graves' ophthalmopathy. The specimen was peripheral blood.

This CDR3 reads CASSPGRQGYVLTF. CDR3 in DNA: TGTGCCAGCAGTCCAGGTAGACAGGGCTACGTCCTGACTTTC. The J gene is TRBJ2-6, the V gene TRBV12-3 or TRBV12-4, with 7 bases fitting TRBD1. This CDR3 comprises 14 residues. Germline trimming cut 5 bases from V and 11 bases from J; bases unmatched to any gene: 9.